The rows below give T cell receptor beta chains drawn from one sample of a study of tumor-infiltrating lymphocytes in primary liver carcinoma. Using its own MiXCR run on the multiplex PCR reads, TCRdb lists one record per CDR3 protein. The table has around 120,000 distinct CDR3 sequences, approximately 70% seen once. Sequencing was carried out using liver tumor tissue from sampling region 1. The receptors shown here come from a woman in her sixties with primary liver carcinoma and hepatitis B virus infection. CDR3s include the opening cysteine and the closing phenylalanine or tryptophan. A D gene is named only where the DNA matches it firmly. Size is omitted from some rows. Given values are once, few, many or a class for expanded clones.

cdr3_aa: CSVHRGGSTDTQYF
cdr3_nt: TGCAGCGTACACAGGGGGGGGAGCACAGATACGCAGTATTTT
d_call: .
clone_size: medium-sized
v_call: TRBV29-1
j_call: TRBJ2-3

cdr3_aa: CASSLEGAGQQFF
cdr3_nt: TGTGCCAGCAGCTTAGAGGGAGCGGGGCAGCAGTTCTTC
d_call: TRBD2
clone_size: large
v_call: TRBV11-2
j_call: TRBJ2-1

cdr3_aa: CASSLELLAGYEQYF
cdr3_nt: TGTGCCAGCAGCTTAGAACTTCTAGCGGGGTACGAGCAGTACTTC
d_call: TRBD2
clone_size: many
v_call: TRBV11-2
j_call: TRBJ2-7

cdr3_aa: CSIAPGSYEQYF
cdr3_nt: TGCAGTATTGCCCCAGGGTCCTACGAGCAGTACTTC
d_call: .
clone_size: few
v_call: TRBV29-1
j_call: TRBJ2-7

cdr3_aa: CASMGSAGIDEQFF
cdr3_nt: TGCGCCAGCATGGGCTCTGCAGGGATCGATGAGCAGTTCTTC
d_call: .
clone_size: .
v_call: TRBV5-1
j_call: TRBJ2-1

cdr3_aa: CTSSQETGGRNEPYF
cdr3_nt: TGTACCAGCAGCCAAGAAACGGGAGGTCGGAACGAGCCGTACTTC
d_call: TRBD2
clone_size: .
v_call: TRBV12-3/TRBV12-4
j_call: TRBJ2-7

cdr3_aa: CASSRTSGGEQFF
cdr3_nt: TGTGCCAGCAGCCGGACTAGCGGTGGTGAGCAATTCTTT
d_call: TRBD2
clone_size: .
v_call: TRBV11-2
j_call: TRBJ2-1

cdr3_aa: CASNLQVGANVLTF
cdr3_nt: TGTGCCAGCAACTTGCAGGTTGGGGCCAACGTCCTGACTTTC
d_call: .
clone_size: .
v_call: TRBV11-2
j_call: TRBJ2-6

cdr3_aa: CSSTQDWDTEVFF
cdr3_nt: TGTTCCAGCACCCAGGATTGGGACACTGAAGTTTTCTTT
d_call: .
clone_size: .
v_call: TRBV12-3/TRBV12-4
j_call: TRBJ1-1

cdr3_aa: CASSLEGGENNKQSF
cdr3_nt: TGTGCCAGCAGCTTAGAAGGAGGTGAGAACAATAAGCAGTCCTTC
d_call: .
clone_size: .
v_call: TRBV11-2
j_call: TRBJ2-1

cdr3_aa: CASRLRGQPQHF
cdr3_nt: TGTGCCAGCAGATTGCGGGGTCAGCCCCAGCATTTT
d_call: .
clone_size: few
v_call: TRBV13
j_call: TRBJ1-5

cdr3_aa: CSVVAWSNQPQHF
cdr3_nt: TGCAGTGTCGTGGCGTGGTCGAATCAGCCCCAGCATTTT
d_call: .
clone_size: .
v_call: TRBV20-1
j_call: TRBJ1-5